These 19 T cell receptor beta chains came from one sample sequenced in a study of beta chain features in type 1 diabetes. The isolated RNA, all of it, was reverse transcribed, so expressed TCRB transcripts were what got sequenced. Clones were sequenced by immunoSEQ multiplex PCR, and TCRdb holds only the in-frame ones, with some missing. The sample records 110,000 to 150,000 clones, 6.9% being singletons. Sequencing used central memory CD4+ T cells from blood. The receptors were sampled from a woman aged 30 to 39 in good health.

This clone was observed a handful of times. This chain joins TRBV6-1 and TRBJ1-5; 10 positions agree with TRBD1. The CDR3 runs 14 residues. The germline CDR1 and CDR2 sequences are MNHNS and SASEGT. The V segment lost 11 bases and the J segment 1 base; nucleotides outside the gene matches: 5. The CDR3 DNA follows: TGTGCCTTTGGGGACAGGGGAAGCAATCAGCCCCAGCATTTT. Protein product: CAFGDRGSNQPQHF.

The chain has TRBV4-2 and TRBJ1-5, with TRBD1 identical over 11 bases. Trimming took 5 bases from V and 3 from J; bases not matched to a gene: 9. CDR1 is LGHNA, CDR2 YNFKEQ, per germline. The length of the CDR3 is 17 residues. CDR3 in DNA: TGTGCCAGCAGCTCCAGCGGGACAGGGGGATTCAATCAGCCCCAGCATTTT. Protein product: CASSSSGTGGFNQPQHF.

This rearrangement joins TRBV10-3 to TRBJ2-1, with TRBD2 matching 12 bases. Unmatched junction bases numbered 5, after V lost 5 bases and J lost 3 bases. Looked up from germline, CDR1 is ENHRY and CDR2 is SYGVKD. This CDR3 has 16 residues. This chain's CDR3 is CAISRTSGTFYNEQFF. For the CDR3, the DNA is TGTGCCATCAGTCGGACTAGCGGGACCTTCTACAATGAGCAGTTCTTC.

J is TRBJ2-7 and V is TRBV10-3; 11 positions agree with TRBD1. The length of the CDR3 is 15 residues. J gave up 4 bases and V 1 base, and 3 bases lay outside the gene matches. From germline, CDR1 is ENHRY and CDR2 SYGVKD. CDR3 DNA: TGTGCCATCAGTGAGTGGACAGGGGGCCAGTACGAGCAGTACTTC. It encodes CAISEWTGGQYEQYF.

This clone came up a few times. V gene TRBV7-2 combines with J gene TRBJ2-1; 9 nucleotides agree with TRBD2. V shed 0 bases and J 9 bases; nucleotides not matched to a gene: 6. CDR3 length: 15 amino acids. Germline values: CDR1 SGHTA, CDR2 FQGNSA. The CDR3 region has the DNA TGTGCCAGCAGCTTAGCGGCCGGGACTAGCTTTGAGCAGTTCTTC. Its protein is CASSLAAGTSFEQFF.

This clone was detected many times. The V and J genes are TRBV5-1 and TRBJ1-4, with 7 bases fitting TRBD1. From germline, CDR1 is SGHRS and CDR2 YFSETQ. With 4 bases clipped from V and 0 bases from J, the junction kept 3 bases outside the gene matches. The CDR3 sequence is 15 residues long. This CDR3 is CASSDTGATNEKLFF. Written as DNA, the CDR3 is TGCGCCAGCAGCGACACAGGGGCAACTAATGAAAAACTGTTTTTT.

The chain recombines TRBV7-2 with TRBJ1-1, with 7 positions matching TRBD1. Germline assignment: CDR1 SGHTA and CDR2 FQGNSA. This CDR3 spans 17 amino acids. The V segment lost 4 bases and the J segment 1 base; nucleotides outside the gene matches: 12. The CDR3: CASSSRLYRGGNTEAFF. The CDR3 DNA reads TGTGCCAGCAGCTCCCGACTCTACAGGGGTGGGAACACTGAAGCTTTCTTT.

V and J are TRBV4-3 and TRBJ1-2, with unresolved D. V lost 0 bases to trimming and J lost 0 bases, with 14 bases between them. The CDR3 has 17 amino acids. Per the germline V gene, CDR1 is LGHNA and CDR2 is YSLEER. CDR3 protein: CASSQDTIADSNYGYTF. CDR3 bases: TGCGCCAGCAGCCAAGATACGATTGCGGATTCTAACTATGGCTACACCTTC.

The chain recombines TRBV5-4 with TRBJ2-7, with 14 bases fitting TRBD2. With V trimmed by 4 bases and J by 6 bases, 9 bases remained unmatched. Per germline, CDR1 SGHNT and CDR2 YYREEE (reference sequence). This CDR3 has 16 residues. CDR3 bases: TGTGCCAGCAGCCCAGGACTAGCGGGAGGAATCCCCGAGCAGTACTTC. It encodes CASSPGLAGGIPEQYF. Full variable domain (outside the CDR3, taken from reference TRBV5-4 and TRBJ2-7): ETGVTQSPTHLIKTRGQQVTLRCSSQSGHNTVSWYQQALGQGPQFIFQYYREEENGRGNFPPRFSGLQFPNYSSELNVNALELDDSALYLCASSPGLAGGIPEQYFGPGTRLTVT.

V and J are TRBV11-3 and TRBJ2-3, with a possible D match to TRBD2 (6 bases). Germline-derived CDR1 and CDR2 are SGHNT and YENEEA. This CDR3 contains 15 residues. V was clipped by 2 bases and J by 0 bases, with 9 bases between them. The CDR3 region is CASSLIRGSTDTQYF. The CDR3, as DNA: TGTGCCAGCAGCTTAATTCGGGGGAGCACAGATACGCAGTATTTT.

The V gene is TRBV14, the J gene TRBJ2-3; D perhaps matches TRBD2 (6 bases). Trimming pared 4 bases from V and 8 bases from J, leaving 13 bases between. The V gene's germline CDR1 is SGHDN and CDR2 FVKESK. CDR3 size: 13 residues. CDR3 protein: CASSLARAGTQYF. The DNA for the CDR3 is TGTGCCAGCAGCCTAGCGAGAGCGGGTACGCAGTATTTT.

The V call is TRBV27, the J call TRBJ2-3, with D possibly matching TRBD2 (7 bases). Between the trimmed V and J ends, which lost 2 bases and 4 bases, there was a span of 19 bases. The length of the CDR3 is 17 residues. Germline values: CDR1 MNHEY, CDR2 SMNVEV (reference sequence). The CDR3 spells CASSLRPGLGGADTQYF. CDR3 DNA: TGTGCCAGCAGTTTACGCCCGGGGCTAGGGGGGGCAGATACGCAGTATTTT.

The chain joins TRBV19 to TRBJ1-5; D gene unclear. Germline CDR1 reads LNHDA; CDR2 reads SQIVND (reference sequence). The CDR3 spans 13 residues. Between the trimmed V and J ends, which lost 3 bases and 4 bases, there was a span of 7 bases. The CDR3 spells CASSMGGNQPQHF. CDR3 DNA sequence: TGTGCCAGTAGTATGGGAGGGAATCAGCCCCAGCATTTT.

This clone was seen only a few times. In the same sample, other DNA sequences code for this CDR3. The chain employs TRBV28 and TRBJ2-4; D may be TRBD1 (5 bases). CDR1 and CDR2 (germline): MDHEN, SYDVKM. This CDR3 contains 14 residues. V dropped 3 bases and J dropped 1 base, with 7 bases sitting between them. CDR3: CASSLRQAKNIQYF. CDR3 bases: TGTGCCAGCAGTTTGAGACAGGCCAAAAACATTCAGTACTTC.

The table lists this clone with many counts. V is TRBV5-1 and J is TRBJ1-5; D ambiguous. Trimming pared 4 bases from V and 5 bases from J, leaving 16 bases between. Germline V gene lookup returns CDR1 SGHRS and CDR2 YFSETQ. The CDR3 is made up of 15 amino acids. In DNA, the CDR3 is TGCGCCAGCAGCCTATCGGGAGGGTGGCATCAGCCCCAGCATTTT. Its translation: CASSLSGGWHQPQHF.

This clone was recorded at least ten times. The rearrangement links TRBV19 to TRBJ2-1, with D possibly TRBD2 on 5 matching bases. Trimming removed 5 bases from V and 9 bases from J, with 17 bases in between. CDR3 size: 14 residues. From germline, CDR1 is LNHDA and CDR2 SQIVND (reference sequence). The CDR3 here is CASSPFRDSVEQFF. The CDR3 nucleotides are TGTGCCAGTAGTCCGTTTCGGGATAGCGTTGAGCAGTTCTTC.

The J gene is TRBJ2-1, the V gene TRBV27, with 7 bases that match TRBD1. This CDR3 comprises 15 residues. Germline lookup yields CDR1 MNHEY and CDR2 SMNVEV (reference sequence). V shed 6 bases and J 1 base; nucleotides not matched to a gene: 6. The CDR3 bases are TGTGCCAGCAGGCCAACAGGGGAATCCTACAATGAGCAGTTCTTC. Its translation is CASRPTGESYNEQFF.

The genes are TRBV11-3 and TRBJ2-1; 8 positions agree with TRBD1. The CDR3 extends over 16 amino acids. V shed 3 bases, J shed 2 bases, and the junction held 6 bases outside the gene matches. CDR1 and CDR2 from the germline V gene are SGHNT and YENEEA. The CDR3 region has the DNA TGTGCCAGCAGCTTGGGCACAGGGGGAACCTACAATGAGCAGTTCTTC. Its protein is CASSLGTGGTYNEQFF.

The rearrangement uses TRBV9 and TRBJ2-2; 8 bases agree with TRBD2. Losses at the gene ends were 0 bases for V and 4 bases for J; bases not matched to a gene: 8. The germline V gene has CDR1 SGDLS and CDR2 YYNGEE. CDR3 length equals 17 residues. The CDR3 loop reads CASSVAGTRVFTGELFF. In nucleotides, the CDR3 is TGTGCCAGCAGCGTAGCAGGGACTAGGGTTTTCACCGGGGAGCTGTTTTTT.